This is a list of T cell receptor beta chains from one sample in a study of CD8+ T cells in alopecia areata. Libraries were prepared by immunoSEQ multiplex PCR; TCRdb keeps only in-frame clonotypes and omits some of them. The table has 200,000 or so clones, roughly 64% seen once. Sequencing used CD4+ T cells sorted from blood, obtained at week 24, from a patient treated with tofacitinib. The source is a human donor with alopecia areata. The CDR3 runs from the conserved cysteine through the conserved F or W. Fields, in order: V gene, J gene, D gene, clone size, CDR3 DNA, CDR3 protein. D genes are given only for firm matches. The size field is filled for only some rows; it gives once, few, many or a size class.

TRBV6-5	TRBJ2-7	-	-	TGTGCCAGCAGTTACAGCGACACCTTCTACGAGCAGTACTTC	CASSYSDTFYEQYF
TRBV5-1	TRBJ2-2	-	-	TGCGCCAGCAGCTTCCAGGCCGGGGAGCTGTTTTTT	CASSFQAGELFF
TRBV30	TRBJ2-5	-	-	TGTGCCTACTGCATCACCGGGACCAGAGGGTTCGGGGAGACCCAGTACTTC	CAYCITGTRGFGETQYF
TRBV7-8	TRBJ2-5	-	-	TGTGCCAGCACCCTTCGCCGGGATCAAGAGACCCAGTACTTC	CASTLRRDQETQYF
TRBV6-5	TRBJ1-1	-	few	TGTGCCACTAGCCAGGGGAAAGCTTTCTTT	CATSQGKAFF
TRBV4-1	TRBJ2-6	-	few	TGCGCCAGCGCCCCTCCGGGACTGATCTCTGGGGCCAACGTCCTGACTTTC	CASAPPGLISGANVLTF
TRBV30	TRBJ1-2	-	-	TGTGCCTGGTCTGACGGACATAAGGCTGGCTACACCTTC	CAWSDGHKAGYTF
TRBV13	TRBJ2-5	-	few	TGTGCCAGCAGCTTACAGAAGGAGACCCAGTACTTC	CASSLQKETQYF
TRBV15	TRBJ1-5	-	few	TGTGCCACCAGCAGACAGGGAGGTCAGCCCCAGCATTTT	CATSRQGGQPQHF
TRBV2	TRBJ1-1	-	-	TGTGCCAGCAGTTCACAGGGATTGGAAGCTTTCTTT	CASSSQGLEAFF
TRBV5-1	TRBJ2-7	TRBD2	few	TGCGCCAGCAGCCTCTCTAGCGGGAGGGCCCACGAGCAGTACTTC	CASSLSSGRAHEQYF
TRBV7-9	TRBJ2-3	-	few	TGTGCCAGCAGCTTCTCCAGCACAGATACGCAGTATTTT	CASSFSSTDTQYF
TRBV7-9	TRBJ2-3	-	-	TGTGCCAGCAGCCCCGGGACACCAGATACGCAGTATTTT	CASSPGTPDTQYF
TRBV9	TRBJ2-1	-	few	TGTGCCAGCAGCGCCGACAATGAGCAGTTCTTC	CASSADNEQFF
TRBV28	TRBJ2-2	TRBD2	few	TGTGCCAGCAGCCTAGCGGGAGGGTACACCGGGGAGCTGTTTTTT	CASSLAGGYTGELFF
TRBV5-4	TRBJ2-1	TRBD1	once	TGTGCCAGCAGCACCCGACAGGGCGGGAATGAGCAGTTCTTC	CASSTRQGGNEQFF
TRBV5-4	TRBJ2-1	-	-	TGTGCCAGCAGAGCCGCAGGGTACAATGAGCAGTTCTTC	CASRAAGYNEQFF
TRBV29-1	TRBJ2-7	-	once	TGCAGCGTAGGGAATCCCGCTAGAGAGCAGTACTTC	CSVGNPAREQYF
TRBV7-9	TRBJ2-7	-	few	TGTGCCAGCAGCCCTTCAGGGGGAGGGACCTACGAGCAGTACTTC	CASSPSGGGTYEQYF
TRBV4-3	TRBJ1-1	TRBD1	few	TGCGCCAGCAGCCAACACAGGGGAGGCACTGAAGCTTTCTTT	CASSQHRGGTEAFF
TRBV7-6	TRBJ2-2	-	-	TGTGCCAGCAGCTTAGCAACAAGGGCGGCCACCGGGGAGCTGTTTTTT	CASSLATRAATGELFF
TRBV6-6	TRBJ2-7	TRBD1	-	TGTGCCAGCAGGAGGACAGGGGACGAGCAGTACTTC	CASRRTGDEQYF
TRBV6-6	TRBJ1-6	TRBD1	-	TGTGCCAGCAGACCAGGGACAGGGGGCAATTCACCCCTCCACTTT	CASRPGTGGNSPLHF
TRBV27	TRBJ2-5	-	-	TGTGCCAGCAGTCCAATAGTCCCCTTTGGAGGGGGACCGGAGACCCAGTACTTC	CASSPIVPFGGGPETQYF
TRBV9	TRBJ2-7	-	-	TGTGCCAGCAGCTACGGGACGGGTTCCTACGAGCAGTACTTC	CASSYGTGSYEQYF
TRBV29-1	TRBJ1-6	TRBD1	-	TGCAGCGTGTCCCTCGGGACAGAAAATTCACCCCTCCACTTT	CSVSLGTENSPLHF
TRBV2	TRBJ1-2	-	-	TGTGCCAGCAGTGAAGCGGGGAAAGTCCGCACCTTC	CASSEAGKVRTF
TRBV28	TRBJ1-1	-	-	TGTGCCAGCACGAATGTGTGGAGCACTGAAGCTTTCTTT	CASTNVWSTEAFF
TRBV4-3	TRBJ2-2	TRBD2	-	TGCGCCAGCAGCCAAGTGCTAGCGGGGGCAACGAACACCGGGGAGCTGTTTTTT	CASSQVLAGATNTGELFF
TRBV25-1	TRBJ1-1	-	-	TGTGCCAGCAGTGAATACAGGGGTGGCAGGGGAACTGAAGCTTTCTTT	CASSEYRGGRGTEAFF
TRBV27	TRBJ1-6	-	-	TGTGCCAGCAGTTCCAAAGGTGGGCATAATTCACCCCTCCACTTT	CASSSKGGHNSPLHF
TRBV28	TRBJ1-4	TRBD1	many	TGTGCCAGCAGTCCCTACCACTTACCGGGACAGCATAATGAAAAACTGTTTTTT	CASSPYHLPGQHNEKLFF
TRBV25-1	TRBJ1-4	TRBD1	-	TGTGCCAGCAGGACAGGGCTGAATGAAAAACTGTTTTTT	CASRTGLNEKLFF
TRBV5-1	TRBJ2-2	TRBD2	-	TGCGCCAGCAATACCGGGACTAGCGGAAGCACCGGGGAGCTGTTTTTT	CASNTGTSGSTGELFF
TRBV5-1	TRBJ2-2	-	-	TGCGCCAGCAGCAGGGGGGACGACACCGGGGAGCTGTTTTTT	CASSRGDDTGELFF
TRBV6-5	TRBJ2-5	TRBD1	-	TGTGCCAGCAGTGGAGACAGGGATGAGACCCAGTACTTC	CASSGDRDETQYF
TRBV23-1	TRBJ2-7	TRBD1	-	TGCGCCAGCAGTCAATCCGGGACAGGGGGCTACGAGCAGTACTTC	CASSQSGTGGYEQYF
TRBV29-1	TRBJ2-1	-	-	TGCAGCGTTGCTAGCCCCGGACTCGAGAATGAGCAGTTCTTC	CSVASPGLENEQFF
TRBV2	TRBJ1-2	-	once	TGTGCCAGCAGTGAAGTTGGGGGAGGGAATGGCTACACCTTC	CASSEVGGGNGYTF
TRBV6-5	TRBJ2-1	-	-	TGTGCCAGCAGTTACCAGGGTTTCGGAAACAATGAGCAGTTCTTC	CASSYQGFGNNEQFF
TRBV21-1	TRBJ1-1	-	few	TGTGCCAGCAGCTCCCGATCCGAAGCTTTCTTT	CASSSRSEAFF
TRBV7-2	TRBJ2-5	-	-	TGTGCCAGCAGCTTAGGTGGATACCAAGAGACCCAGTACTTC	CASSLGGYQETQYF
TRBV5-1	TRBJ2-3	-	-	TGCGCCAGCAGCTCCGGACTAACCAGCACAGATACGCAGTATTTT	CASSSGLTSTDTQYF
TRBV6-6	TRBJ2-5	TRBD2	few	TGTGCCAGCAGTTACTCGAGACGGGAGGGACAAGAGACCCAGTACTTC	CASSYSRREGQETQYF
TRBV25-1	TRBJ2-1	-	-	TGTGCCAACCCGAGGGCCTTGCCCTACAATGAGCAGTTCTTC	CANPRALPYNEQFF
TRBV7-2	TRBJ2-4	TRBD2	-	TGTGCCAGCAGCCCTAAACGGGGGGTGAACATTCAGTACTTC	CASSPKRGVNIQYF
TRBV7-2	TRBJ1-1	-	-	TGTGCCAGCAGCTTATACGGGAGTGCTGAAGCTTTCTTT	CASSLYGSAEAFF
TRBV7-2	TRBJ1-5	TRBD1	-	TGTGCCAGCAGCCCTGGACAGGGAAGCGGGCAGCCCCAGCATTTT	CASSPGQGSGQPQHF
TRBV6-6	TRBJ2-5	-	-	TGTGCCAGCAGTTACAGGGTGGAAGAGACCCAGTACTTC	CASSYRVEETQYF
TRBV19	TRBJ2-1	-	few	TGTGCCAGTAGTATCCGGGAAGAGCAGTTCTTC	CASSIREEQFF
TRBV9	TRBJ2-7	-	few	TGTGCCAGCAGCGTAGCTCTGGAGCCCCTCTACGAGCAGTACTTC	CASSVALEPLYEQYF
TRBV7-2	TRBJ2-3	-	-	TGTGCCAGCAGCTTATGGCGGGAAGATACGCAGTATTTT	CASSLWREDTQYF
TRBV29-1	TRBJ2-3	-	-	TGCAGCGGAGGGGACCGTATCACAGATACGCAGTATTTT	CSGGDRITDTQYF
TRBV25-1	TRBJ2-6	-	-	TGTGCCAGCAGTGGGGGAGCCCCCGGGGCCAACGTCCTGACTTTC	CASSGGAPGANVLTF
TRBV5-8	TRBJ2-5	TRBD2	-	TGTGCCAGCAGCCGAGCCGGGACTAGCGGGAGGCGCACGCACTTC	CASSRAGTSGRRTHF
TRBV7-9	TRBJ2-3	-	-	TGTGCCGGCAGCCTCAGTTCAGTCTCTAGCACAGATACGCAGTATTTT	CAGSLSSVSSTDTQYF
TRBV5-1	TRBJ1-1	-	-	TGCGCCAGCCGAGGGAGCATGAACACTGAAGCTTTCTTT	CASRGSMNTEAFF